This passage covers 7 T cell receptor beta chains from one sample sequenced in a study of blood T cell repertoires in COVID-19. Profiled with immunoSEQ multiplex PCR; TCRdb holds only in-frame clones, not every one. The sample includes some 98,000 clones, more than 65% of them seen just once. Sequenced material: peripheral blood. These receptors originate from a man aged 55 to 70 with acute or convalescent COVID-19.

This clone has just a few counts. The chain links TRBV7-9 to TRBJ2-7, with D possibly being TRBD1 (5 bases). The CDR3 contains 14 residues. CDR1 and CDR2 from the germline V gene are SEHNR and FQNEAQ (reference sequence). The V and J ends lost 1 base and 3 bases respectively, with 10 bases between them. The CDR3 spells CASSLGSGNYEQYV. The CDR3 DNA reads TGTGCCAGCAGCTTAGGCTCAGGGAACTACGAGCAGTACGTC.

This chain joins TRBV5-1 and TRBJ1-6, with D unresolved. This CDR3 has 13 residues. V was trimmed by 2 bases and J by 10 bases, leaving 10 bases between them. Germline loops: CDR1 SGHRS, CDR2 YFSETQ. DNA of the CDR3: TGCGCCAGCAGCTTCGAGAGAGAGTCACCCCTCCACTTT. Protein sequence: CASSFERESPLHF.

The rearrangement links TRBV12-5 to TRBJ1-1, with D possibly TRBD1 on 6 matching bases. Germline V gene data show CDR1 as LGHNT and CDR2 as FRNRAP. CDR3 size: 11 residues. Trimming shortened V by 5 bases and J by 11 bases, and 12 bases separated the two germline ends. CDR3 sequence (DNA): TGTGCTAGTGGTATCACAGGGCTTGCTTTCTTT. This encodes CASGITGLAFF.

V and J are TRBV5-5 and TRBJ1-1; 8 bases are shared with TRBD1. This CDR3 spans 15 amino acids. Trimming cost V 2 bases and J 3 bases; bases outside gene matches: 6. Per the germline V gene, CDR1 is SGHKS and CDR2 is YYEKEE (reference sequence). This CDR3 is CASSLFGQGDTEAFF. DNA for the CDR3: TGTGCCAGCAGCTTATTCGGACAGGGTGACACTGAAGCTTTCTTT.

Turning to this clone: One end of the junction does not line up with germline, which may come from a read error. This chain connects TRBV2 to TRBJ1-2; 8 bases align to TRBD1. Looked up from germline, CDR1 is SNHLY and CDR2 is FYNNEI. The length of the CDR3 is 13 residues. The CDR3 coding sequence is TGTGCCAGCAGCGAAGACAGGGGCCATGGCTACACCTTC. Protein sequence: CASSEDRGHGYTF.

The chain carries TRBV3-1 (or the pseudogene TRBV3-2) and TRBJ1-6; TRBD1 matches 8 bases. With 2 bases clipped from V and 10 bases from J, the junction kept 4 bases outside the gene matches. The CDR3 consists of 14 residues. Looked up from germline, CDR1 is LGHDT and CDR2 is YNNKEL (reference sequence). As DNA, the CDR3 is TGTGCCAGCAGCCAATTAGCAGGGGGCTCACCCCTCCACTTT. It yields the protein CASSQLAGGSPLHF.

J is TRBJ1-1 and V is TRBV14; no reliable D call. Germline-derived CDR1 and CDR2 are SGHDN and FVKESK. The CDR3 consists of 15 residues. Trimming left V 0 bases short and J 7 bases short, with 15 bases between. CDR3 in DNA: TGTGCCAGCAGCCAAGATCAGGAGGGTCCCATTGAAGCTTTCTTT. It translates to CASSQDQEGPIEAFF.